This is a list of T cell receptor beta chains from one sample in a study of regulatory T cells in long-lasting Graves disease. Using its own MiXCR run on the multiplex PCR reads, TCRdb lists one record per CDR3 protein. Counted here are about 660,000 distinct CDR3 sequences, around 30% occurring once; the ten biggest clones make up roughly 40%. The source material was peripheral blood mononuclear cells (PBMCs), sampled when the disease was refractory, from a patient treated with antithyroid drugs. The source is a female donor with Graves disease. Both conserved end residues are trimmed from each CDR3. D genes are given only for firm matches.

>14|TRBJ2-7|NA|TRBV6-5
ASSSAGGAAPYEQY
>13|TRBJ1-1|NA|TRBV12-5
ASGSLWEGLTEAF
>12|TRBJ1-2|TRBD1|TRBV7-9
ASSFFQDREGYT
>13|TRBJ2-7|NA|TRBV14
ASSQGRPAFYEQY
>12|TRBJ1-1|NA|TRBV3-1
ASSRNSGETEAF
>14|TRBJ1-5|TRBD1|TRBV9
ASSVGGGNPNQPQH
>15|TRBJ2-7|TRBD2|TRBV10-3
AISTGTSGRTSYEQY
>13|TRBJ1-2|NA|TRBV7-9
ASSSLRAINYGYT
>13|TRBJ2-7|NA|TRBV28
ASSFGQSRTYEQY
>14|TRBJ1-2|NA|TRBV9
ASSVVQTLGPYGYT
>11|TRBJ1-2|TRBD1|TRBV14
ASSQRQGSGYT
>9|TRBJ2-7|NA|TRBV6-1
ASSDKSRLN
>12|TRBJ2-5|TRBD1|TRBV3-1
ASSRQGAHETQY
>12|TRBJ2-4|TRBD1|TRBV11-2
ASSSRGDRGIQY
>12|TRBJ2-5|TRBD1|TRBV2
ASRPTGGFETQY
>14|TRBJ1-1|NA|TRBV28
ASSPDGRVGDTEAF
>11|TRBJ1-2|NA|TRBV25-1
ASSDWGAKGYT
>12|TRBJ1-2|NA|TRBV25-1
ASSRRAEERGHT
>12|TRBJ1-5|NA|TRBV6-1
ASRTTHSNQPQH
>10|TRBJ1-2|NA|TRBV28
ASRQGIHGYT
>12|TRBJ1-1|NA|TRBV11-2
ASSLDQGGTEAF
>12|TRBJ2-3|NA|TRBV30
AWNQGLGTDTQY
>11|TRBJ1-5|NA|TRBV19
ASSYRVDQPQH
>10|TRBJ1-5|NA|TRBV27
ASSFWPRPQH
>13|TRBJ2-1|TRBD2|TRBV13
ASSPTSGSINEQF
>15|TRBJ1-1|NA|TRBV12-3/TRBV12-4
ASSLAFRGAKGTEAF
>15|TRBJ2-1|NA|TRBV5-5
ASTWGTNRETYNEQF
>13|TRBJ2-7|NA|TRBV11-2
ASSPSRAGIYEQY
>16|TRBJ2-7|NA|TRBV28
ASSLLSGMSSFSYEQY
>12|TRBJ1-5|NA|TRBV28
ASRNPGQNQPQH
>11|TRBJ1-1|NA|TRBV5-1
ASRGAMNTEAF
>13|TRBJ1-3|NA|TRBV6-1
ASSEQGHSGNTIY
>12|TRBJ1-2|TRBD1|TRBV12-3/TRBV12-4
ASTNRGADYGYT
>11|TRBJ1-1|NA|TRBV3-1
ASSATGFTEAF
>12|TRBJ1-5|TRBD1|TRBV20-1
SAIPKTGEQPQH
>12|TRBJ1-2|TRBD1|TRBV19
ASSAWDRGFGYT
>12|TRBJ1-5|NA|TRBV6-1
ASDQSGSNQPQH
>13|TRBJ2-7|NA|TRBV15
ATSSGGLGAYEQY
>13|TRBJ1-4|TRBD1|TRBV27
ASRPRQGFNEKLF
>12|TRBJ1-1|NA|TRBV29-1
SVELRAENTEAF
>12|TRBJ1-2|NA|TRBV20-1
SASATEGWNGYT
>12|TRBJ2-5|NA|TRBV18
ASSPPSVTETQY
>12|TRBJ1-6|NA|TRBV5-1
ASRMDGRNSPLH
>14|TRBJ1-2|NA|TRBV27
ASSLEGRARGYGYT
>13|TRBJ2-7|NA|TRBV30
AWRWGGQVPYEQY
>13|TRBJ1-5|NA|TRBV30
AWNPGRRGNQPQH
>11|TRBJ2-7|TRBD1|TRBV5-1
ASSQGQEYEQY
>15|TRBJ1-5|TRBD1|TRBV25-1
ASSESRQGSGNQPQH